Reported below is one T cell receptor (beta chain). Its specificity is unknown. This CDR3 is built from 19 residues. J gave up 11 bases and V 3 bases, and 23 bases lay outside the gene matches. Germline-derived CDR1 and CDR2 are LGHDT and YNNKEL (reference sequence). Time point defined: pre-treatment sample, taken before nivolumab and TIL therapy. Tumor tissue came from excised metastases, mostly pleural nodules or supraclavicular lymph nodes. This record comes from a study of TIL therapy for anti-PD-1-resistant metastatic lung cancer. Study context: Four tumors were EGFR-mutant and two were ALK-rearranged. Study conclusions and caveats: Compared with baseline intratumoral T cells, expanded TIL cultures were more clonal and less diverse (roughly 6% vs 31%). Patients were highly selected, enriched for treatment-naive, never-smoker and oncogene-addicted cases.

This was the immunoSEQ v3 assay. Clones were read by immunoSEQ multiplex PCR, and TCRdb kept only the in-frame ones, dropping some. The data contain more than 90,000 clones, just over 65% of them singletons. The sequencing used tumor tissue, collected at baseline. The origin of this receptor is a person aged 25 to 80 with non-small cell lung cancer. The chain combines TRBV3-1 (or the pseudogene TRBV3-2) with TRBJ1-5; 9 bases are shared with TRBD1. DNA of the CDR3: TGTGCCAGCAGCCACCCAAGAAGGGGGAGAACAGGGGGCACCCACGCCCAGCATTTT. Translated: CASSHPRRGRTGGTHAQHF.